Listed here is a single T cell receptor (beta chain). The CDR3 is 18 amino acids. In germline, CDR1 is SGHRS, CDR2 YFSETQ. Trimming took 1 base from V and 4 from J; bases not matched to a gene: 9. This specimen belongs to a study of blood T cell repertoires in COVID-19. Original data processing: Reference gene primers were amplified, and this amplification served to estimate nucleated cell counts. The data were produced by immunoSEQ multiplex PCR, yet TCRdb's version contains in-frame clones alone and is incomplete. V and J calls and clone size come straight from that table; D and trimming were deduced from the DNA. The sample holds over 150,000 clones, over 65% seen once.

This receptor was taken from a man of 80 years or more with acute or convalescent COVID-19. This rearrangement joins TRBV5-1 to TRBJ2-1; 12 bases map to TRBD2. The source material was peripheral blood. In nucleotides, the CDR3 is TGCGCCAGCAGCTTGCGGCCCGCTAGCGGGGGGGCGTACAATGAGCAGTTCTTC. This gives the protein CASSLRPASGGAYNEQFF.